This TCR beta chain was captured in a study of breast tumors, draining lymph nodes, adjacent tissues. The CDR3 runs 14 residues. Trimming left V 3 bases short and J 5 bases short, with 14 bases between. This clonotype was seen at least ten times. TCRdb ran MiXCR on the multiplex PCR reads and lists one entry per CDR3 protein. The sample has over 60,000 distinct CDR3 sequences, around two fifths seen once; the top ten hold almost 8.5%. The TCR was taken from a female donor with breast cancer. Some clones in this sample may be carry-over from other donors' samples. Material: breast tumor tissue. V and J are TRBV12-3 or TRBV12-4 and TRBJ2-7; D is possibly TRBD2 (6 bases). The CDR3 bases are TGTGCCAGCAGTTTGGGGGGAACAGCCCACGAGCAGTACTTC. Residues: CASSLGGTAHEQYF.